Here is one T cell receptor beta chain with its context. Its antigen is unidentified. This entry belongs to a study of T cells in tuberculosis. Study-wide results and caveats: Using the GMM-specific repertoire gave about 85% accuracy versus about 64% with motifs.

This CDR3 spans 16 amino acids. Germline CDR1 and CDR2: PRHDT and FYEKMQ (reference sequence). V lost 1 base, J lost 2 bases, and 15 bases lay in between. TCRdb's table, derived via immunoSEQ multiplex PCR, lists solely in-frame clones and lacks some. The sample yields about 34,000 clones, about 97% seen once. The chain is built from TRBV13 and TRBJ2-7; possibly TRBD2 for D (6 bases). Sequenced: PBMCs. The clonotype originates from a donor aged 10 to 29 with latent tuberculosis or without tuberculosis infection. In DNA form, the CDR3 reads TGTGCCAGCAGCTTAGACGGGCTAGCGCGTACCTACGAGCAGTACTTC. Translated, it gives CASSLDGLARTYEQYF. Drawing the rest from reference TRBV13 and TRBJ2-7, the complete variable domain is AAGVIQSPRHLIKEKRETATLKCYPIPRHDTVYWYQQGPGQDPQFLISFYEKMQSDKGSIPDRFSAQQFSDYHSELNMSSLELGDSALYFCASSLDGLARTYEQYFGPGTRLTVT.